The rows below give T cell receptor beta chains drawn from one sample of a study of blood T cells in healthy people across ages. One entry per CDR3 protein, called by TCRdb with MiXCR from the 5' RACE reads. The table includes about 930,000 distinct CDR3 sequences, roughly 28% detected once. This same sample was also taken into another study, of T cells of mothers and their children.

Source material: blood. The source of these receptors is a woman between 40 and 55 years old in good health. Each CDR3 is given with its conserved first and last residue. D genes are given only for firm matches.

v_call	j_call	d_call	cdr3_aa
TRBV7-2	TRBJ2-7	TRBD1	CASSPGQGPLNEQYF
TRBV29-1	TRBJ2-4	.	CSVDRSVNPYNEQYF
TRBV20-1	TRBJ2-5	TRBD2	CSAKLAGRLETQYF
TRBV11-3	TRBJ2-4	.	CASSPGGDGLTDTQYF
TRBV5-1	TRBJ2-1	.	CASSFGDITYNEQFF
TRBV6-5	TRBJ2-7	TRBD1	CASSSGGDDEQYF
TRBV25-1	TRBJ1-1	.	CASSEWAGKNTEAFF
TRBV7-2	TRBJ1-1	.	CASSLLGLNTEAFF
TRBV7-3	TRBJ1-1	.	CASSLTSVNTETFF
TRBV12-3/TRBV12-4	TRBJ1-6	.	CASSLEGVDSPLHF
TRBV27	TRBJ1-5	.	CASSLSQNSNQPQHF
TRBV25-1	TRBJ1-1	.	CASRETGRRNTEAFF
TRBV5-6	TRBJ1-5	.	CASSSGANSAVQPQHF
TRBV5-1	TRBJ2-3	.	CASREWADTQYF
TRBV25-1	TRBJ1-5	.	CASSEWGTGNQPQHF
TRBV12-3/TRBV12-4	TRBJ2-3	.	CASSLGMSSDTQYF
TRBV7-2	TRBJ2-3	.	CASSLDKGQTDTQYF
TRBV9	TRBJ2-2	.	CASSVEGFLVTGELFF
TRBV5-1	TRBJ2-7	.	CASSSGTTDEQYF
TRBV29-1	TRBJ2-6	TRBD2	CSVVSTGGLSGANVLTF
TRBV13	TRBJ1-6	.	CASLVRSSYNSPLHF
TRBV11-2	TRBJ2-2	.	CASSLVTHTGELFF
TRBV7-2	TRBJ2-3	TRBD2	CASSVNQRGATDTQYF
TRBV7-3	TRBJ2-1	.	CASSPRPGSSYNGQFF
TRBV20-1	TRBJ2-1	TRBD2	CSARLSSGGYNEQFF
TRBV27	TRBJ2-7	.	CASSPRPRTAEQYF
TRBV5-6	TRBJ2-5	.	CASSLGVTQETQYF
TRBV27	TRBJ2-7	.	CASSLWGTGGTSHEQYF
TRBV7-9	TRBJ2-5	TRBD2	CASSLRLAARGETQYF
TRBV11-2	.	TRBD2	CASSLGLAGRQTYNEQYF
TRBV16	TRBJ2-7	TRBD1	CASSHENPGQGLYF
TRBV30	TRBJ2-1	.	CAWSSGYNEQFF
TRBV20-1	TRBJ2-4	.	CSAPPGKLAKNIQYF
TRBV27	TRBJ1-2	.	CASSLQPDNYGYTF
TRBV28	TRBJ2-4	.	CASSLQTYRALAKNIQYF
TRBV3-1	TRBJ1-2	.	CASSQETDRGRVGYTF
TRBV20-1	TRBJ2-5	TRBD2	CSARAVAGRGETQYF
TRBV20-1	TRBJ1-5	.	CSAREGGNQLQHF
TRBV20-1	TRBJ1-5	.	CSTRVARRGGNQPQHF
TRBV20-1	TRBJ1-2	.	CSATPSEGFDGYTF
TRBV11-2	TRBJ2-5	TRBD2	CASSLVPTGTKETQYF
TRBV6-1	TRBJ1-1	.	CASPGDIEAFF
TRBV7-6	TRBJ1-3	.	CASSSGGSDSGNTIYF
TRBV7-9	TRBJ2-7	TRBD1	CASSSQDRGSYEQYF
TRBV29-1	TRBJ2-1	TRBD1	CSVQTGSGEQFF
TRBV5-1	TRBJ2-6	.	CASSLAEGGTGANVLTF
TRBV7-2	TRBJ2-5	TRBD2	CASSPGGGLQETQYF
TRBV3-1	TRBJ2-1	TRBD2	CASSPTSDDEQFF
TRBV7-9	TRBJ1-5	.	CASSTGTSNQPQHF
TRBV7-6	TRBJ2-7	TRBD1	CASSYARQGVSYEQYF
TRBV15	TRBJ2-5	TRBD1	CATSRVTGTALKETQYF
TRBV29-1	TRBJ1-2	.	CSVGSGGDYGYTF
TRBV28	TRBJ2-6	.	CASTKISVEGAPGANVLTF
TRBV21-1	TRBJ2-7	.	CASSPAGLGSYEQYF
TRBV20-1	TRBJ2-7	.	CSPRRQGLSEQYF
TRBV11-3	TRBJ2-7	.	CASSSTGDFHEQYF
TRBV7-9	TRBJ1-5	.	CASSLGNRPQHF